Described below is a single T cell receptor (beta chain) sequence and its context. No cognate antigen has been identified for it. Base quality data are lacking; no much larger clone is found one base away. The CDR3 starts with the cysteine, ends with the phenylalanine, and has 15 residues. Only the CDR3 region is kept as DNA, spanning 45 bases read in frame from base 1. Reading the germline V gene (reference sequence) gives CDR1 MNHEY and CDR2 SMNVEV. From V the trimming removes 2 bases and from J it removes 0 bases, while the gene matches leave 1 base of the junction unaccounted for. The cohort consisted of fewer than 700 healthy bone marrow donors. All cohort members were sampled while nominally healthy, although unrecorded immune exposures were likely present. The donor tested CMV seropositive, placing the donor among the roughly 300 seropositive members of the cohort. A peripheral blood sample was provided by each donor, and peripheral blood mononuclear cells were used for TCR beta sequencing. Genomic DNA was extracted from the blood cell samples with the Qiagen DNeasy Blood Extraction Kit.

These data are taken from a study of cytomegalovirus exposure and HLA in healthy donors listed by TCRdb under 2017. Context from the whole study: In an earlier analysis of some 610 of the donors, 250 to 300 Gb of sequence data and approximately 120 million unique TCR beta sequences from 150 million to 200 million T cells were reported. Rather than drawing on any new phenotypic data, the later analysis identified candidate immune exposures from TCR beta sequences and the way those sequences occurred across donors. Donor age, sex, ethnicity and CMV serostatus were compiled together with the repertoire data. Among about 360 genotyped donors of the cohort, an average of approximately 240,000 unique TCR beta nucleotide sequences were sequenced per donor, 15% to 20% of them non-productive. An early release that covered 500 to 800 HLA-typed donors contained approximately 300 gigabases of sequencing data and around 85 million unique TCR sequences. Class I and class II HLA loci were covered by the typing at four-digit resolution. Among the roughly 410 genotyped donors, under 90% belonged to the genetic ancestry cluster associated with self-reported Caucasian donors. All discovery cohort repertoires had been generated using a single sequencing platform. In addition to the first cohort of around 670 subjects, a separate validation cohort of over 90 different subjects was used. Five DR-DQ haplotypes were treated as single units for association and clustering because of strong linkage in the cohort. An earlier analysis of approximately 500 of the donors applied high-throughput TCR beta sequencing to assess whether each TCR beta V gene segment acted as functional or pseudogenic. The study used immunosequencing to profile the T cell repertoires of about 670 subjects and linked those repertoires to cytomegalovirus serostatus. In a later genetic analysis, genome-wide SNP genotypes for about three fifths of the roughly 670 donors were used, and that subset was treated as a discovery cohort. A later analysis re-examined previously published TCR beta repertoires from more than 650 donors and added high-resolution HLA genotyping to investigate patterns of TCR occurrence. Typing coverage differed by locus: A, B, C, DRB1 and DQB1 were typed in about 620-640 donors, DQA1 in roughly 510, DPA1 in 600 to 610, and DPB1 in 472. The study aimed to test whether signatures of past pathogen exposure could be identified by cataloging public T cell receptors. High-throughput TCR immunosequencing, statistical association of individual TCRs with disease status, and machine learning were combined to predict cytomegalovirus infection status. Broad study findings and their caveats: Roughly uniform sequencing depth across donors was assumed in presence/absence analyses, although this assumption may not hold. Because HLA typing was missing for some donors at each locus, association tests included only the typed subset. In a later genetic analysis, fewer N-insertions in productive TCRs were reported among donors in an Asian-associated ancestry cluster than the roughly 700-donor mean. Correlated functional status among segregating V segments might reflect linkage disequilibrium, but an unknown experimental factor could not be ruled out. In a later analysis, several top co-occurrence clusters were reported to appear linked to parvovirus B19, influenza, CMV and Epstein-Barr virus. Fewer than 20 rarely observed V segments, including chromosome 9 orphons, were excluded from the earlier analysis of 550 to 700 of the donors because counts were too low. An association between a missense DCLRE1C variant and V-gene and J-gene trimming of TCR beta chains was found in a later genetic analysis and replicated in an independent cohort. A cluster of highly shared sequence variants was judged likely to represent a technical artifact of the sequencing pipeline. In vitro tests confirmed that three of the cytomegalovirus-associated TCR beta chains recognize cytomegalovirus antigens. CMV serostatus was the only immune exposure information available for the cohort. According to a later analysis, TCR association rates differed among HLA loci, with DRB1 alleles showing the most associated TCRs and HLA-C alleles showing the fewest. It was suggested by the authors that the approach could potentially be generalized to other disease states and immunological phenotypes. In an earlier analysis of about 600 of the donors, most TCR beta V segments appeared in productive rearrangements about 90% or about 30% of the time, broadly matching IMGT annotations. The cohort was sequenced for TCR beta chains only, and without alpha or paired-chain data the features that could be detected were limited. The study listed 164 TCR beta chains as associated with cytomegalovirus. Compared with equally common non-associated chains, HLA-associated TCR beta chains in a later analysis were more clonally expanded and had lower generation probabilities. The 87-base-pair reads could not distinguish some IMGT-functional V segments, including TRBV6-2 and TRBV6-3, so those segments were excluded. When HLA alleles, especially DR and DQ, strongly co-occurred, TCR associations were difficult to assign to individual alleles. According to a later analysis, most CMV-associated TCR beta chains appeared to be HLA-restricted, and the HLA associations seemed to be driven largely by CMV exposure. At a false discovery rate of 0.05, a later analysis linked 16,000 or so TCR beta sequences to specific HLA alleles. In both the original and validation cohorts, the classifier was reported to diagnose cytomegalovirus status with high specificity and sensitivity. Most TCR sequences were seen in very few donors, while some public TCRs were found in many individuals. A further reported finding was that TCR beta sequences accurately predicted the HLA-A and HLA-B alleles for most subjects in the first cohort.

The receptor library was made with the immunoSEQ multiplex PCR assay. For the multiplex PCR, a mixture combining 60 forward primers for TCR Vbeta segments and 13 reverse primers for TCR Jbeta segments was used. Amplification of the CDR3 region of rearranged TCR beta genes was performed with a multiplex PCR assay on genomic DNA. Amplified TCR beta libraries were sequenced as 87-base-pair reads on the Illumina HiSeq System. Turning to the authors' computational methods: In a later analysis, tens of millions of unique TCR beta chains were counted across the approximately 620 repertoires, and roughly 11 million of these chains were shared by at least two donors. Raw reads were error-corrected and collapsed into unique sequences with a nearest-neighbor algorithm that merged closely related sequences to remove PCR and sequencing errors. Alignment of CDR3 sequences to IMGT reference sequences was used to assign V, D and J gene segments. For a sequence to be retained, at least a six-nucleotide match to both a V gene segment and a J gene segment was required. A rearrangement counted as productive if the CDR3 had no stop codons and remained in frame with V and J, and every other rearrangement counted as non-productive. CDR3 was defined by IMGT convention, running from the second conserved V-encoded cysteine to the conserved J-encoded phenylalanine. The earlier analysis of about 570 of the donors excluded any sequence lacking an unambiguous match to a single V gene segment. An earlier analysis of a few hundred of the donors classified V segments as functional when productive rearrangements were above 56.7% and as segregating when the standard deviation between donors was above 5%. A statistical classification framework was built for diagnosing cytomegalovirus status from the catalog of TCR beta chain sequences. A later analysis assigned V and J genes by comparing TCR nucleotide sequences with IMGT/GENE-DB human TR gene sequences. The TCRdist pipeline was used in a later analysis to assign CDR3 sequences and most-parsimonious VDJ recombination scenarios. In a later analysis, each TCR beta chain was defined by its CDR3 amino acid sequence together with its V-gene family, and reads lacking a unique V-gene family were excluded. In a later analysis, around 650 highly shared, low-generation-probability nucleotide sequences were removed to address suspected cross-contamination and a sequencing artifact. In a later analysis, a clonal expansion index was calculated for each public chain from normalized within-repertoire ranks of inferred template counts. Generation probabilities in a later analysis came from a VDJ recombination model fitted to out-of-frame rearrangements, and those results were checked against IGoR. In a later analysis, hypergeometric tests were used to score TCR-TCR, TCR-HLA and TCR-CMV co-occurrence, with a repertoire-size bias correction applied to TCR pairs. To estimate false discovery rates, a later analysis permuted the HLA or CMV assignments 20 times. A later analysis grouped co-occurring TCRs with DBSCAN, adding TCRdist sequence similarity when clustering within HLA-allele-positive subsets. Repertoires with fewer than 30,000 or more than 120,000 public chains, plus five repertoires with anomalous nucleotide sharing, were excluded from co-occurrence clustering. Drawn from immuneACCESS, this table holds only the in-frame rearrangements with V and J called that TCRdb kept. Clones are partly lost; checked studies trace under half to an unresolved V gene and leave the rest unexplained. V and J calls and clone size are as listed in that table; D and trimming were resolved from the DNA. The sample contains more than 90,000 clones, roughly 79% of them found a single time. The top ten constitute less than 5% of the sample.

The receptor's source is a woman in her 70s in good health and CMV-seropositive. The chain was built from TRBV27 and TRBJ2-3; 8 bases in between match TRBD1. Material for sequencing was PBMCs. The CDR3 sequence is CASSLRDRSTDTQYF. The DNA sequence is as follows: TGTGCCAGCAGTTTAAGGGACAGGAGCACAGATACGCAGTATTTT.